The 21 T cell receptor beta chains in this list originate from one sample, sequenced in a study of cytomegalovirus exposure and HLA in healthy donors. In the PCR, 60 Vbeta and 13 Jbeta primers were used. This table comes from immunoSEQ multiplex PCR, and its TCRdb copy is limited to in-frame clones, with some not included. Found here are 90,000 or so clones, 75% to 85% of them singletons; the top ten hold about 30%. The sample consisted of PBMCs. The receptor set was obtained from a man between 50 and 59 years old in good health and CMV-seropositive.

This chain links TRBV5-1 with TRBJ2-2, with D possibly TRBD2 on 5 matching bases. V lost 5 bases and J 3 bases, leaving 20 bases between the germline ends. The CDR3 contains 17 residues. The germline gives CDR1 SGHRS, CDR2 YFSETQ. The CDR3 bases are TGCGCCAGCAGGCCGGCGGTCGCGGGTTGGGACACCGGGGAGCTGTTTTTT. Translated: CASRPAVAGWDTGELFF.

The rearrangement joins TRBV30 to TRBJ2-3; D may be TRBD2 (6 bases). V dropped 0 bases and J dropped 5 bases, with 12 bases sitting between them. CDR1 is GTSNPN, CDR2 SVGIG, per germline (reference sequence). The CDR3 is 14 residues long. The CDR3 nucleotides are TGTGCCTGGAGTGTTTTAGGCGGGAAAGATACGCAGTATTTT. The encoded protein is CAWSVLGGKDTQYF. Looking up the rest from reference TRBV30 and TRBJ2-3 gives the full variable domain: SQTIHQWPATLVQPVGSPLSLECTVEGTSNPNLYWYRQAAGRGLQLLFYSVGIGQISSEVPQNLSASRPQDRQFILSSKKLLLSDSGFYLCAWSVLGGKDTQYFGPGTRLTVL.

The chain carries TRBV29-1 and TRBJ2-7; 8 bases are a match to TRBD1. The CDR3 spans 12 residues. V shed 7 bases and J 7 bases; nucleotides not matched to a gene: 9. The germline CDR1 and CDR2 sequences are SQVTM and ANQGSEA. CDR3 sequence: CSAGQGRREQYF. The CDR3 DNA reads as TGCAGCGCCGGACAGGGAAGGAGGGAGCAGTACTTC.

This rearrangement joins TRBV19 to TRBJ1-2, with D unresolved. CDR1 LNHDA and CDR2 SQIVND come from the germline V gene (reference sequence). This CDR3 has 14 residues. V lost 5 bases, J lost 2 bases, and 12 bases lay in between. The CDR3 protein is CASSPRGANYGYTF. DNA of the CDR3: TGTGCCAGTAGTCCCCGGGGTGCGAACTATGGCTACACCTTC.

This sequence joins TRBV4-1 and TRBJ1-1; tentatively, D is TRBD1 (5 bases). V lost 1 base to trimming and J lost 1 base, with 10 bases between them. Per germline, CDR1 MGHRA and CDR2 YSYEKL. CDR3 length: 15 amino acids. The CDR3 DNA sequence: TGCGCCAGCAGCCAAGTATTTACAGGGAACACTGAAGCTTTCTTT. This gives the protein CASSQVFTGNTEAFF.

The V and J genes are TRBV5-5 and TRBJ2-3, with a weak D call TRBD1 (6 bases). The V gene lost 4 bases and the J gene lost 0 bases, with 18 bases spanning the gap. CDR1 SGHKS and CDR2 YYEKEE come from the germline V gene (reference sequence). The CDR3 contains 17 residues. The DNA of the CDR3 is TGTGCCAGCAGCCCGACCCGGGACACCGCTAGCACAGATACGCAGTATTTT. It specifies CASSPTRDTASTDTQYF.

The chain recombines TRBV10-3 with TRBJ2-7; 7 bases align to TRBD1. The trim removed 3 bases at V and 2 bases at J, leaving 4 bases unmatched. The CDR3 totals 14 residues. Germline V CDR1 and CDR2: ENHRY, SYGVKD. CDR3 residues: CAISDGTVAYEQYF. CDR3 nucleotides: TGTGCCATCAGTGACGGGACAGTAGCCTACGAGCAGTACTTC.

CDR3 amino acids: CASSFQQGDQPQHF. CDR3 bases: TGTGCCAGTAGTTTCCAGCAAGGGGATCAGCCCCAGCATTTT. The chain links TRBV19 to TRBJ1-5; possible D gene TRBD1, 5 bases. V was clipped by 5 bases and J by 5 bases, with 13 bases between them. The CDR3 has 14 amino acids. The germline V gene has CDR1 LNHDA and CDR2 SQIVND (reference sequence).

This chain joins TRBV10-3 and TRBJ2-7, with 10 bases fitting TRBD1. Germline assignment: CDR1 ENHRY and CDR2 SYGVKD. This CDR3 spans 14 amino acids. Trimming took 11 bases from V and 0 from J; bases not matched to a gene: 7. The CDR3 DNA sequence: TGTGCCGCCGGGACAGGGGCGAGCTCCTACGAGCAGTACTTC. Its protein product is CAAGTGASSYEQYF.

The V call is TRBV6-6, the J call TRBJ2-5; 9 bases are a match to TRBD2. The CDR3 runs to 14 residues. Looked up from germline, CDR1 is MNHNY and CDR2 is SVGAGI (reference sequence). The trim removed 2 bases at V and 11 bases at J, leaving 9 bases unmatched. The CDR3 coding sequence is TGTGCCAGCAGTTACAGCGGGAGGCTCCAGGAGCAGTACTTC. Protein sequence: CASSYSGRLQEQYF.

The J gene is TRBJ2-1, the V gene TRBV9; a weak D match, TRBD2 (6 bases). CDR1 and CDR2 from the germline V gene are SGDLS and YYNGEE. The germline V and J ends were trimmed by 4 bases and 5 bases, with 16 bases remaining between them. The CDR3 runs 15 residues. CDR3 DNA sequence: TGTGCCAGCAGCCCCGACGTAGTAGCGGACAATGAGCAGTTCTTC. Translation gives CASSPDVVADNEQFF.

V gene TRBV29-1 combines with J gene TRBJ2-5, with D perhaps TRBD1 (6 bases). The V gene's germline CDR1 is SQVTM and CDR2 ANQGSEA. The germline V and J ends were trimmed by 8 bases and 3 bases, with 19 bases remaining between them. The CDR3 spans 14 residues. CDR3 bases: TGCAGCATGTACGATGGGACACTGGAAGAGACCCAGTACTTC. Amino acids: CSMYDGTLEETQYF.

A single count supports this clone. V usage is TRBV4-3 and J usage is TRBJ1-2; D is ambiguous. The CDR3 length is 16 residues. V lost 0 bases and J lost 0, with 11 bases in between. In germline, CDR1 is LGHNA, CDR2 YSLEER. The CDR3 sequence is CASSQDWGVSNYGYTF. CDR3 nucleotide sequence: TGCGCCAGCAGCCAAGATTGGGGAGTCTCTAACTATGGCTACACCTTC.

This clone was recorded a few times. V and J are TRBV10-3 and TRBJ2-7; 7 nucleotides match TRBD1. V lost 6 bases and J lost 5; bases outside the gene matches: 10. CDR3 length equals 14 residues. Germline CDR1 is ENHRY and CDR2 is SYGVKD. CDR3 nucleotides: TGTGCCATCAGGGGGACAGTGGAAAGCCACGAGCAGTACTTC. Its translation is CAIRGTVESHEQYF.

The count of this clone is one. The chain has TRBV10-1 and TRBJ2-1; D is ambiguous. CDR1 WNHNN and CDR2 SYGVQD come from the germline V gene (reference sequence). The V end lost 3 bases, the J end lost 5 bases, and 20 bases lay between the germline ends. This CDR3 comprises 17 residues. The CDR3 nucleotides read TGCGCCAGCAGTGACTATAGTAATCCTAGTGGAGACAATGAGCAGTTCTTC. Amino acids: CASSDYSNPSGDNEQFF.

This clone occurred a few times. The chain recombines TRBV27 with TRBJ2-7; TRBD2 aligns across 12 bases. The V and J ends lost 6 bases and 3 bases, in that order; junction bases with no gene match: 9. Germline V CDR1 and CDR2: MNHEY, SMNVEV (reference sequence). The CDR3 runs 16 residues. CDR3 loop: CASRSRLAGARYEQYF. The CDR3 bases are TGTGCCAGCAGATCCCGACTAGCGGGGGCACGCTACGAGCAGTACTTC.

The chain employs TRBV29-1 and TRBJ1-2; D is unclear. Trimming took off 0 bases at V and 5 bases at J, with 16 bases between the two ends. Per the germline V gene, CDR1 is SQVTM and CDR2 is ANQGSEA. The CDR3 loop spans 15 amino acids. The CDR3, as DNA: TGCAGCGTTGAAGATTCGGGGAAACCCTCATATGGCTACACCTTC. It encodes CSVEDSGKPSYGYTF.

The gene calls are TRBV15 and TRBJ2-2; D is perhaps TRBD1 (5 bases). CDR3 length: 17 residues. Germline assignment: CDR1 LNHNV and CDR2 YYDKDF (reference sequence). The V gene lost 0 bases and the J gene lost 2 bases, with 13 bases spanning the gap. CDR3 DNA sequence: TGTGCCACCAGCAGAGATGCGGACATGTATAACACCGGGGAGCTGTTTTTT. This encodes CATSRDADMYNTGELFF.

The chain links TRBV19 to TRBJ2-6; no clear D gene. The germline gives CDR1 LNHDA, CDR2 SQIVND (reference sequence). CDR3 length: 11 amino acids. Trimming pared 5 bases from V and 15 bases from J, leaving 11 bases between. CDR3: CASSSKAALTF. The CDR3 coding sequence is TGTGCCAGTAGTTCCAAAGCTGCCCTGACTTTC.

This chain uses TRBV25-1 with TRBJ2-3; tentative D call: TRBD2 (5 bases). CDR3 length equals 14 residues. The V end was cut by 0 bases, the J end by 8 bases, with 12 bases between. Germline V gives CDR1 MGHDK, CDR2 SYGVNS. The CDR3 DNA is TGTGCCAGCAGTGAATATGCGGGCCTACTTACGCAGTATTTT. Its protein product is CASSEYAGLLTQYF.

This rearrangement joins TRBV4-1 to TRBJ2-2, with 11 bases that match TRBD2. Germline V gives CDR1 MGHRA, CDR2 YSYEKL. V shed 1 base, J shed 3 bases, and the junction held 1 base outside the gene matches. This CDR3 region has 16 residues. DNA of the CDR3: TGCGCCAGCAGCCAAGTAGCGGGAGGGGACACCGGGGAGCTGTTTTTT. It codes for CASSQVAGGDTGELFF.